These T cell receptor beta chains were read from a single sample in a study of cytomegalovirus exposure and HLA in healthy donors. Libraries were prepared by immunoSEQ multiplex PCR; TCRdb keeps only in-frame clonotypes and omits some of them. The sample contains about 160,000 clones, 75% to 90% of which appear only once. Sequencing used PBMCs. The source of these receptors is a man aged 25-45 years in good health and CMV-seronegative. Both conserved end residues are part of each CDR3. D genes are given only for firm matches. The listing skips clone size in some rows; elsewhere it reads once, few, many or a size class.

v_call	clone_size	j_call	d_call	cdr3_aa	cdr3_nt
TRBV30	-	TRBJ1-2	-	CAWSAQKFYGYTF	TGTGCCTGGAGTGCACAGAAATTCTATGGCTACACCTTC
TRBV15	-	TRBJ1-1	-	CATSSRGDEAFF	TGTGCCACCAGCAGCCGGGGGGATGAGGCTTTCTTT
TRBV7-9	-	TRBJ1-5	TRBD1	CASSLGTGVNQPQHF	TGTGCCAGCAGCTTAGGGACAGGGGTCAATCAGCCCCAGCATTTT
TRBV5-1	-	TRBJ1-4	-	CASSLDSRNEKLFF	TGCGCCAGCAGCTTGGACAGCAGGAATGAAAAACTGTTTTTT
TRBV4-1	-	TRBJ1-1	-	CASSLLGGMNTEAFF	TGCGCCAGCAGCCTCCTAGGGGGTATGAACACTGAAGCTTTCTTT
TRBV28	-	TRBJ1-1	-	CASSGNTEAFF	TGTGCCAGCAGCGGGAACACTGAAGCTTTCTTT
TRBV28	-	TRBJ1-6	-	CASNWGGPLHF	TGTGCCAGCAATTGGGGGGGACCCCTCCACTTT
TRBV9	-	TRBJ2-7	-	CASSVAPTESYEQYF	TGTGCCAGCAGCGTAGCTCCGACTGAGTCCTACGAGCAGTACTTC
TRBV30	-	TRBJ2-3	-	CAWNQGLLDTQYF	TGTGCCTGGAACCAGGGGTTGTTAGATACGCAGTATTTT
TRBV27	-	TRBJ2-1	TRBD2	CASSWGRALNEQFF	TGTGCCAGCAGCTGGGGGAGGGCCTTAAATGAGCAGTTCTTC
TRBV14	-	TRBJ2-1	TRBD2	CASSRFAGTSVNNEQFF	TGTGCCAGCAGCCGTTTCGCCGGGACTAGCGTAAACAATGAGCAGTTCTTC
TRBV5-8	few	TRBJ1-1	-	CASSQTWRSAFF	TGTGCCAGCAGCCAAACCTGGAGGAGCGCTTTCTTT
TRBV15	-	TRBJ2-3	-	CATSRDIATVSTDTQYF	TGTGCCACCAGCAGAGATATCGCGACAGTTAGCACAGATACGCAGTATTTT
TRBV7-2	few	TRBJ1-4	-	CASSFAGEEKLFF	TGTGCCAGCAGCTTTGCAGGGGAAGAAAAACTGTTTTTT
TRBV7-9	-	TRBJ2-2	TRBD1	CASGPKDRERGTGELFF	TGTGCCAGCGGACCAAAGGACAGGGAGAGAGGCACCGGGGAGCTGTTTTTT
TRBV29-1	few	TRBJ2-2	-	CSVGLAGPTGELFF	TGCAGCGTTGGTCTTGCAGGCCCCACCGGGGAGCTGTTTTTT
TRBV28	few	TRBJ2-3	TRBD2	CASIGGRGARDTQYF	TGTGCCAGCATTGGGGGGAGGGGCGCAAGAGATACGCAGTATTTT
TRBV7-8	-	TRBJ2-7	TRBD1	CASSTPTGIPSYEQYF	TGTGCCAGCAGCACCCCGACAGGGATTCCCTCCTACGAGCAGTACTTC
TRBV7-2	once	TRBJ1-1	-	CASSLGPPHRELNTEAFF	TGTGCCAGCAGCTTAGGCCCCCCTCACAGGGAGTTGAACACTGAAGCTTTCTTT
TRBV6-1	-	TRBJ2-7	-	CASSEQFSYEQYF	TGTGCCAGCAGTGAACAGTTCTCCTACGAGCAGTACTTC
TRBV19	-	TRBJ1-6	TRBD1	CASSMTGPSPLHF	TGTGCCAGTAGTATGACAGGGCCTTCACCCCTCCACTTT
TRBV5-1	-	TRBJ2-1	TRBD2	CASSLRGPPSGFKSYNEQFF	TGCGCCAGCAGCTTGAGGGGTCCGCCTAGCGGGTTTAAGTCCTACAATGAGCAGTTCTTC
TRBV7-2	-	TRBJ2-5	TRBD1	CASSSTGRETQYF	TGTGCCAGCAGCTCGACAGGGCGGGAGACCCAGTACTTC
TRBV27	once	TRBJ2-7	TRBD2	CASRGLAGGYEQYF	TGTGCCAGCAGGGGACTAGCGGGAGGTTACGAGCAGTACTTC
TRBV27	few	TRBJ2-7	-	CASFARGGTGEQYF	TGTGCCAGCTTCGCTAGGGGGGGGACCGGGGAGCAGTACTTC
TRBV11-2	-	TRBJ2-4	TRBD1	CASSPSGTALFF	TGTGCCAGCAGCCCCTCCGGGACAGCCCTGTTCTTC
TRBV10-3	-	TRBJ1-2	-	CAISEWSRGARYGYTF	TGTGCCATCAGTGAGTGGTCTCGGGGGGCACGCTATGGCTACACCTTC
TRBV10-3	-	TRBJ2-1	TRBD2	CAIRVIAGEGNEQFF	TGTGCCATCAGGGTCATAGCGGGAGAAGGCAATGAGCAGTTCTTC
TRBV19	-	TRBJ2-3	-	CASSFADTQYF	TGTGCCAGTAGTTTCGCGGATACGCAGTATTTT
TRBV27	-	TRBJ2-4	-	CASSSRLIAKNIQYF	TGTGCCAGCAGTTCTCGACTTATAGCCAAAAACATTCAGTACTTC
TRBV6-1	-	TRBJ1-1	TRBD1	CASSMDRGHEAFF	TGTGCCAGCAGTATGGACAGGGGTCATGAAGCTTTCTTT
TRBV2	once	TRBJ2-6	-	CASSEGRGSSGANVLTF	TGTGCCAGCAGTGAAGGCAGGGGAAGCTCTGGGGCCAACGTCCTGACTTTC
TRBV6-5	-	TRBJ2-7	TRBD2	CASSPRDYSSYEQYF	TGTGCCAGCAGTCCCCGGGACTACAGCTCCTACGAGCAGTACTTC
TRBV4-1	-	TRBJ1-1	TRBD1	CASSQRTGGSTEAFF	TGCGCCAGCAGCCAAAGGACAGGGGGGAGCACTGAAGCTTTCTTT
TRBV5-6	-	TRBJ2-2	-	CASSLAGVRNTGELFF	TGTGCCAGCAGCTTGGCAGGGGTACGGAACACCGGGGAGCTGTTTTTT
TRBV7-9	-	TRBJ1-2	TRBD1	CASSSPGQGAGRGYTF	TGTGCCAGCAGCTCCCCCGGACAGGGGGCAGGGCGTGGCTACACCTTC
TRBV5-1	-	TRBJ1-1	TRBD1	CASSSGTGPYSTEAFF	TGCGCCAGCAGCTCCGGGACAGGGCCTTATAGCACTGAAGCTTTCTTT
TRBV29-1	-	TRBJ1-1	-	CSVRHGSVEAFF	TGCAGCGTACGACATGGGTCGGTGGAAGCTTTCTTT
TRBV7-9	-	TRBJ1-4	-	CASSDGDYEKLFF	TGTGCCAGCAGCGATGGGGACTATGAAAAACTGTTTTTT
TRBV5-4	-	TRBJ1-1	-	CASSLGELVAEAFF	TGTGCCAGCAGCTTGGGGGAGTTGGTGGCTGAAGCTTTCTTT
TRBV7-2	-	TRBJ1-5	TRBD1	CASSLRQGNQPQHF	TGTGCCAGCAGCCTCCGACAGGGCAACCAGCCCCAGCATTTT
TRBV5-6	-	TRBJ1-3	-	CASSWEGVGSGNTIYF	TGTGCCAGCAGCTGGGAAGGGGTAGGCTCTGGAAACACCATATATTTT
TRBV6-5	-	TRBJ1-1	-	CASSRTTGSTEAFF	TGTGCCAGCAGTCGCACCACAGGGTCCACTGAAGCTTTCTTT
TRBV4-1	once	TRBJ2-6	TRBD1	CASSPGQGSSGANVLTF	TGCGCCAGCAGCCCAGGACAGGGTTCCTCTGGGGCCAACGTCCTGACTTTC
TRBV7-8	-	TRBJ1-3	-	CASSRFRVNRESSGNTIYF	TGTGCCAGCAGCCGTTTTCGGGTGAACAGGGAGAGCTCTGGAAACACCATATATTTT
TRBV7-2	-	TRBJ1-5	TRBD1	CASSEDRGHQPQHF	TGTGCCAGCAGCGAGGACAGGGGCCATCAGCCCCAGCATTTT
TRBV27	-	TRBJ2-7	TRBD2	CASSLGSSGDYEQYF	TGTGCCAGCAGTTTAGGCAGTAGCGGGGACTACGAGCAGTACTTC
TRBV2	-	TRBJ1-1	TRBD1	CASSDLTGGMTEAFF	TGTGCCAGCAGTGATCTCACAGGGGGCATGACTGAAGCTTTCTTT
TRBV4-1	-	TRBJ1-5	-	CASSPWTGNQPQHF	TGCGCCAGCAGCCCTTGGACAGGCAATCAGCCCCAGCATTTT
TRBV6-5	-	TRBJ1-1	-	CASSSPGGAFF	TGTGCCAGCAGTAGCCCGGGGGGAGCTTTCTTT
TRBV12-5	-	TRBJ1-5	TRBD1	CASGLVLRDREGSNQPQHF	TGTGCTAGTGGTTTGGTACTGAGGGACAGGGAGGGGAGCAATCAGCCCCAGCATTTT
TRBV7-9	-	TRBJ2-7	-	CASSSRDTTPRTF	TGTGCCAGCAGCTCGCGTGACACGACCCCAAGAACTTTC
TRBV5-1	-	TRBJ2-7	-	CASKDSSYEQYF	TGCGCCAGCAAGGATAGCTCCTACGAGCAGTACTTC
TRBV5-1	-	TRBJ2-3	-	CASSSGTFVTDTQYF	TGCGCCAGCAGCTCAGGGACTTTTGTCACAGATACGCAGTATTTT
TRBV11-2	-	TRBJ2-2	-	CASSLGQGSRTGELFF	TGTGCCAGCAGCTTAGGCCAGGGGAGTCGCACCGGGGAGCTGTTTTTT
TRBV5-6	-	TRBJ1-4	-	CASSLKSAGNRPNEKLFF	TGTGCCAGCAGCTTGAAATCCGCAGGGAATAGGCCTAATGAAAAACTGTTTTTT